The 10 T cell receptor beta chains presented below share a single source sample, sequenced in a study of cytomegalovirus exposure and HLA in healthy donors. Primers for the PCR totalled 60 Vbeta and 13 Jbeta. Libraries were prepared by immunoSEQ multiplex PCR; TCRdb keeps only in-frame clonotypes and omits some of them. The repertoire includes over 70,000 clones, 75% to 85% of them detected once, and less than 40% sits in the top ten. Input material: PBMCs. These receptors came from a middle-aged man in good health and CMV-seropositive.

V gene TRBV30 combines with J gene TRBJ2-3; TRBD2 agrees at 8 bases. The V segment lost 4 bases and the J segment 2 bases; nucleotides outside the gene matches: 20. The length of the CDR3 is 19 residues. CDR1 is GTSNPN and CDR2 is SVGIG in the germline V gene (reference sequence). The CDR3: CAWIRPDSRTSSFTDTQYF. CDR3 nucleotides: TGTGCCTGGATTCGACCGGACTCGAGGACTAGCAGTTTCACAGATACGCAGTATTTT.

This clone has a handful of counts. The chain recombines TRBV10-2 with TRBJ2-5; D possibly corresponds to TRBD1 (6 bases). Germline CDR1 reads WSHSY; CDR2 reads SAAADI. Trimming took off 2 bases at V and 3 bases at J, with 13 bases between the two ends. The CDR3 has 15 amino acids. CDR3 region: CASSEGQMDEETQYF. In DNA, the CDR3 is TGCGCCAGCAGTGAGGGACAGATGGACGAAGAGACCCAGTACTTC.

J is TRBJ2-1 and V is TRBV27; TRBD1 agrees at 9 bases. Germline V CDR1 and CDR2: MNHEY, SMNVEV (reference sequence). V lost 6 bases and J lost 3; bases outside the gene matches: 6. This CDR3 has 15 amino acids. CDR3 nucleotide sequence: TGTGCCAGCAGATCCGGGACAGGGATCTACAATGAGCAGTTCTTC. Translated, it gives CASRSGTGIYNEQFF.

The chain is built from TRBV7-3 and TRBJ2-1, with TRBD2 as a possible D gene (5 bases). Trimming took 1 base from V and 8 from J, leaving 9 bases between them. Germline V gene lookup returns CDR1 SGHTA and CDR2 FQGTGA. The CDR3 loop spans 13 amino acids. The DNA for the CDR3 is TGTGCCAGCAGCTTAAGAGACTATCATGAGCAGTTCTTC. Protein sequence: CASSLRDYHEQFF.

This CDR3 is CASSGTSGGGGNTIYF. The CDR3 DNA sequence: TGTGCCAGCAGTGGGACTTCAGGGGGCGGTGGAAACACCATATATTTT. The rearrangement links TRBV6-1 to TRBJ1-3; 8 nucleotides line up with TRBD1. V shed 4 bases, J shed 3 bases, and the junction held 8 bases outside the gene matches. The CDR3 has 16 amino acids. Germline assignment: CDR1 MNHNS and CDR2 SASEGT.

The chain is built from TRBV27 and TRBJ2-3, with D maybe TRBD2 (5 bases). V shed 5 bases and J shed 2 bases, with 20 bases lying between them. The CDR3 consists of 17 residues. From germline, CDR1 is MNHEY and CDR2 SMNVEV (reference sequence). Here the CDR3 reads CASSPIRAVPFTDTQYF. Here the CDR3 DNA reads TGTGCCAGCAGTCCCATTCGAGCGGTTCCTTTCACAGATACGCAGTATTTT.

The chain combines TRBV29-1 with TRBJ2-2; 14 positions agree with TRBD2. The V gene's germline CDR1 is SQVTM and CDR2 ANQGSEA. V was pared by 4 bases and J by 1 base, with 11 bases of the junction left unmatched. The CDR3 contains 19 residues. The CDR3 coding sequence is TGCAGCGTTGTCGCCCCGGGACTAGCGGGAGAAGGGAACACCGGGGAGCTGTTTTTT. It specifies CSVVAPGLAGEGNTGELFF.

This chain connects TRBV7-8 to TRBJ2-7; the D is unclear. The CDR3 extends over 12 amino acids. Germline lookup yields CDR1 SGHVS and CDR2 FQNEAQ. The V and J ends lost 2 bases and 6 bases respectively, with 8 bases between them. The CDR3 loop reads CASSLLVAEQYF. In nucleotides, the CDR3 is TGTGCCAGCAGCTTATTGGTAGCCGAGCAGTACTTC.

The table lists this clone with a count of one. The DNA of the CDR3 is TGTGCCTGGGGCCCCGGCAGCGGACTGTTCTATGGCTACACCTTC. It is translated as CAWGPGSGLFYGYTF. This chain joins TRBV30 and TRBJ1-2; D is ambiguous. The CDR3 extends over 15 amino acids. V gave up 5 bases and J gave up 4 bases, with 20 bases separating them. Germline V lookup: CDR1 GTSNPN, CDR2 SVGIG (reference sequence).

This chain connects TRBV14 to TRBJ2-1; possible D gene TRBD1, 6 bases. Germline V gives CDR1 SGHDN, CDR2 FVKESK. Trimming shortened V by 3 bases and J by 4 bases, and 13 bases separated the two germline ends. The CDR3 consists of 15 residues. The CDR3 region is CASSHRGKAYNEQFF. Written as DNA, the CDR3 is TGTGCCAGCAGCCACAGGGGAAAGGCGTACAATGAGCAGTTCTTC.